Sequencing of this T cell receptor (beta chain) was carried out in a study of T cell repertoires in cytomegalovirus infection. Looked up from germline, CDR1 is SNHLY and CDR2 is FYNNEI. The CDR3 is 18 amino acids. V gave up 11 bases and J gave up 7 bases; unmatched junction bases: 19. MiXCR, run by TCRdb on the reads, gives a single entry per CDR3 protein. The sample consists of roughly 600,000 distinct CDR3 sequences, approximately 24% of them appearing once. J is TRBJ2-1 and V is TRBV2, with 14 bases that match TRBD2. This TCR was sampled from a human donor in good health (CMV status not recorded). Some clones in this sample may be carry-over from other donors' samples. Sequenced: CD8+ T cells from PBMCs. For the CDR3, the DNA is TGTGCCGGCCCGGGTGGACTAGCGGGGGGCCCGGGGAGAAATGAGCAGTTCTTC. It encodes CAGPGGLAGGPGRNEQFF.